This entry features one T cell receptor beta chain sequence. No antigen is known for it. The protocol was immunoSEQ multiplex PCR, while the TCRdb copy is restricted to in-frame clones and leaves out a portion. The sample yields around 150,000 clones, around nine tenths seen once. Germline V lookup: CDR1 LGHNA, CDR2 YNFKEQ. V gave up 1 base and J gave up 5 bases; unmatched junction bases: 11. There are 18 residues in the CDR3. The entry originates in a study of cytomegalovirus exposure and HLA in healthy donors. Whole-study findings and limits: TCR beta chains numbering more than 150 were designated cytomegalovirus-associated. Testing in vitro showed a few CMV-associated chains specific for CMV antigens.

The donors were part of the roughly 120-subject validation cohort, which stood apart from the approximately 700-subject first cohort. The sample comprised PBMCs. The chain carries TRBV4-2 and TRBJ2-2; 9 positions match TRBD2. The receptor comes from a woman aged 18-29 years in good health and CMV-seropositive. The CDR3 region has the DNA TGTGCCAGCAGCCAAGGATCACCAGCGGGAGGAGGTACCGGGGAGCTGTTTTTT. As protein: CASSQGSPAGGGTGELFF.